This T cell receptor beta chain was recorded in a study of OX40 agonist ivuxolimab in advanced cancers. Notes on the research overall: Ivuxolimab was a fully human IgG2 agonistic monoclonal antibody targeting the costimulatory receptor OX40 (CD134). Intravenous ivuxolimab was administered to patients every 2 weeks at six dose levels: 0.01, 0.1, 0.3, 1.5, 3 and 10 mg/kg. Partial responses were achieved by three dose-escalation patients, of whom one had hepatocellular carcinoma and two had cutaneous melanoma. The purpose of peripheral TCRbeta sequencing was to test whether ivuxolimab changed TCR sequence diversity and led to clonal T-cell expansion. The paper describes the monotherapy dose-escalation part (N of about 55 patients) of the phase I trial of ivuxolimab. The dose-escalation cohort was over 70% male with a mean age of about 65 years, ranging from 23 to 79. Patients were allowed to have had prior anti-PD-1, anti-PD-L1 or anti-CTLA-4 therapy, and 30% to 40% of the dose-escalation patients had previously received checkpoint inhibitors. Of the 50 to 55 dose-escalation patients, hepatocellular carcinoma was present in approximately 20, melanoma in around 15, renal cell carcinoma in 9 and head and neck cancer in 9.

Based on the germline V gene, the CDR1 and CDR2 sequences are SGHNT and YENEEA. Inclusive of the bounding cysteine and phenylalanine, the CDR3 is 14 residues long. Of all the DNA, just the CDR3 is kept, 42 bases in frame from base 1. V is reduced by 3 bases and J by 2 bases, leaving a spacing of 11 bases between them. To sequence the TCRbeta CDR3 region, genomic DNA was isolated from the sorted cells. TCRbeta CDR3 regions were sequenced using the immunoSEQ Assay. Sourced from immuneACCESS, this table was stored by TCRdb with only in-frame sequences that have V and J called. A share of the clones is absent; for the studies checked, an unresolved V gene accounts for under half, and the remainder has no known explanation. In this sample the table shows 95,000 or so clones, 92% of which occur a single time. Around 0.51% of the sample is in the top ten clones. Summary of the overall study and its limitations: Antigen specificity was not determined for the clonally expanded peripheral T cells. Partial responders in the 0.1-3.0 mg/kg groups had among the lowest normalized peripheral clonal expansion, especially among CD8+ T cells. At doses from 0.1 to 3.0 mg/kg, clonal expansion was seen in both CD4+ and CD8+ blood T cells between baseline and week 6. After ivuxolimab, more expanded clones were found on average in CD8+ T cells than in CD4+ T cells. Low levels of normalized T-cell clonal expansion were also seen in some patients who did not respond.

Patients with a history of autoimmune disease or receiving systemic immunosuppression were excluded from the trial. Peripheral blood for TCR sequencing was collected from all dose cohorts at baseline, on cycle 4 day 1, and on cycle 7 day 1. The samples were drawn from a first-in-human, open-label, multicenter phase I dose-escalation trial of ivuxolimab. Adults with locally advanced or metastatic melanoma, renal cell, hepatocellular, or head and neck squamous cell carcinoma were enrolled in the trial. Before TCR sequencing, CD4+ T cells and CD8+ T cells were sorted from peripheral blood as separate populations. As regards this clone: No cognate antigen has been identified for it. No base quality values were provided; no much bigger clone lies one nucleotide off.

This chain joins TRBV11-3 to TRBJ2-7; TRBD2 is possibly the D segment (6 matching bases). The source was CD4+ or CD8+ T cells sorted from blood, collected in a trial of the OX40 agonist ivuxolimab. The receptor was isolated from an adult with an advanced solid tumor such as melanoma, head and neck, liver or kidney cancer. The nucleotide sequence is given as TGTGCCAGCAGCTTGCGGGACGGGGCCTACGAGCAGTACTTC. It translates to CASSLRDGAYEQYF.